This note documents a single T cell receptor beta chain sequence. CD8 cells classed as naive were CD45RO-negative and positively selected for CCR7, excluding terminally differentiated effector memory CD45RA+ cells. The data derive from a study of shared clonotypes between healthy human individuals. Assay used: immunoSEQ multiplex PCR; TCRdb lists only in-frame clones, some missing. The sample includes approximately 600,000 clones, approximately 96% of them seen just once. The length of the CDR3 is 13 residues. CDR1 is MDHEN, CDR2 SYDVKM, per germline. The V and J ends lost 7 bases and 0 bases respectively, with 10 bases between them.

This sequence originates from a woman aged 25 to 39 in good health. The V call is TRBV28, the J call TRBJ2-7, with D perhaps TRBD1 (6 bases). Material: naive CD8+ T cells sorted from blood. The DNA of the CDR3 is TGTGCCAGCAACGCAGGGGTCTCCTACGAGCAGTACTTC. Its translation is CASNAGVSYEQYF.